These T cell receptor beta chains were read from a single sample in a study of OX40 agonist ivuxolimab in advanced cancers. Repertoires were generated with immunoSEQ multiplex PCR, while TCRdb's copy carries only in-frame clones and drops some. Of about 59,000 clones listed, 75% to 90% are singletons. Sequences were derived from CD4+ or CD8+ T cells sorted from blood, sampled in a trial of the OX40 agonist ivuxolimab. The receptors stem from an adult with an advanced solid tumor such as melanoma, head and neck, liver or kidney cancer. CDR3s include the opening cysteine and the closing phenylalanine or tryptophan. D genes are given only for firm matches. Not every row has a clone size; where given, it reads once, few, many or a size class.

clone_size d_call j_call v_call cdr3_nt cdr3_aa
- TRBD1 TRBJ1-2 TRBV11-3 TGTGCCAGCAGCTTATTAATGCGTCGGGACAGGGTGGATCGTGGCTACACCTTC CASSLLMRRDRVDRGYTF
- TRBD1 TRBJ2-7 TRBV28 TGTGCCAGCAGTTTCGGGAGACAGGGGACCTACGAGCAGTACTTC CASSFGRQGTYEQYF
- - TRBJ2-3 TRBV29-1 TGCAGCGAGCAGGGGGGGTACACAGATACGCAGTATTTT CSEQGGYTDTQYF
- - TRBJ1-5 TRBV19 TGTGCCAGTAGTATCATCGGGGGGGGTAGCAATCAGCCCCAGCATTTT CASSIIGGGSNQPQHF
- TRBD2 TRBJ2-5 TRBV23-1 TGCGCCAGCAGTCAACTTAATAGCGGGACGGAAGAGACCCAGTACTTC CASSQLNSGTEETQYF
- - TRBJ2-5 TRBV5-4 TGTGCCAGCAGCTTGGCCTTGGAGACCCAGTACTTC CASSLALETQYF
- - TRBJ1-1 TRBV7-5 TGTGCCAGAAGCTTCAGGTCCGGTAAAGGGACTGAAGCTTTCTTT CARSFRSGKGTEAFF
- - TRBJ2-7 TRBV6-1 TGTGCCAGCAGTAGGCATCTTGGCTACGAGCAGTACTTC CASSRHLGYEQYF
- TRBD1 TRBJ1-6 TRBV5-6 TGTGCCAGCAGCTTGGGACAGGGCTTCTATAATTCACCCCTCCACTTT CASSLGQGFYNSPLHF
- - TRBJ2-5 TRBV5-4 TGTGCCAGCAGCTTGGCTATCGGGGTTCAAGAGACCCAGTACTTC CASSLAIGVQETQYF
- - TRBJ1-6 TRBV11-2 TGTGCCAGCAGCCCTAGGGGGGCGGGGAACTCACCCCTCCACTTT CASSPRGAGNSPLHF
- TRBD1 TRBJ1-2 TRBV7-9 TGTGCCAGCAGCCCCCGCAGGGGGAGTTATGGCTACACCTTC CASSPRRGSYGYTF
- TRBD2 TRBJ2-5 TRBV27 TGTGCCAGCAGAAAAAGACAGAGGACTAGCGGGATCCAAGAGACCCAGTACTTC CASRKRQRTSGIQETQYF
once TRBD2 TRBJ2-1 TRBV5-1 TGCGCCAGCAACACACTAGCGGGGGATACCGTCTCCTACAATGAGCAGTTCTTC CASNTLAGDTVSYNEQFF
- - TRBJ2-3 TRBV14 TGTGCCAGCAGAAGTCTATTACGAACAGATACGCAGTATTTT CASRSLLRTDTQYF
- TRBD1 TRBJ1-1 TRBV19 TGTGCCAGTAGTATTAGGGACAGTATCATGAACACTGAAGCTTTCTTT CASSIRDSIMNTEAFF
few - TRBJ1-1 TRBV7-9 TGTGCCAGCAGCTTAGGTGAAAACACTGAAGCTTTCTTT CASSLGENTEAFF
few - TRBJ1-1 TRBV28 TGTGCCAGCAGATGGGACACTGAAGCTTTCTTT CASRWDTEAFF
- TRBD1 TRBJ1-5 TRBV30 TGTGCCTGGAGTGATTCGACAGGGGAGGGTCAGCCCCAGCATTTT CAWSDSTGEGQPQHF
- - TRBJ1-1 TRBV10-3 TGTGCCATCAGTGAGTCTGTGGGGAACACTGAAGCTTTCTTT CAISESVGNTEAFF
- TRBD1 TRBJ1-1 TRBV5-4 TGTGCCAGCATCAGAGCAGGGGGACAGGGGGCTTATACTGAAGCTTTCTTT CASIRAGGQGAYTEAFF
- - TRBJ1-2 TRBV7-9 TGTGCGAGCGAGTCGGGACAAACGCTCTATGGCTACACCTTC CASESGQTLYGYTF
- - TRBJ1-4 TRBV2 TGTGCCAGCACCAGGGTGGGGGAAAAACTGTTTTTT CASTRVGEKLFF
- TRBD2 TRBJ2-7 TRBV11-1 TGTGCCAGCAGCTCCCCGGGACTAGCGGGGTCCGGGCAGTACTTC CASSSPGLAGSGQYF
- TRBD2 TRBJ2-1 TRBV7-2 TGTGCCAGCAGCTTCGTAGCGGGTCCAACCTACAATGAGCAGTTCTTC CASSFVAGPTYNEQFF
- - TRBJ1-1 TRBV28 TGTGCCAGCAGTTTTGAGATCCCGAGTGACACTGAAGCTTTCTTT CASSFEIPSDTEAFF
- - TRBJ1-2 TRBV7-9 TGTGCCAGCAGCCAACAAATTGTGGTCTATGGCTACACCTTC CASSQQIVVYGYTF
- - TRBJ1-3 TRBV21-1 TGTGCCAGCAGCAAAAAAATGTCCCCCTCTGGAAACACCATATATTTT CASSKKMSPSGNTIYF
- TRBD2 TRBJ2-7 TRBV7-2 TGTGCCAGCAGCTTAATCAGCGGGAGCTACTACGAGCAGTACTTC CASSLISGSYYEQYF
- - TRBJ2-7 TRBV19 TGTGCCAGTAGCCGGGACCCACAACGGAGCGAGCAGTACTTC CASSRDPQRSEQYF
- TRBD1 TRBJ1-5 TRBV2 TGTGCCAGCGGGGGGACAGGGAAAGGCAATCAGCCCCAGCATTTT CASGGTGKGNQPQHF
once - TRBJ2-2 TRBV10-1 TGCGCCAGCAGTGAGGGTCTGAACACCGGGGAGCTGTTTTTT CASSEGLNTGELFF
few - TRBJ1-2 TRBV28 TGTGCCAGCAGTTTGGAACAGCTTCATGGCTACACCTTC CASSLEQLHGYTF
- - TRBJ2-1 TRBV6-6 TGTGCCAGCAGTACGCAGGGTCCCTACAATGAGCAGTTCTTC CASSTQGPYNEQFF
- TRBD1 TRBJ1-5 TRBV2 TGTGCCAGCAGCAGAGACAGGGACCAGCCCCAGCATTTT CASSRDRDQPQHF
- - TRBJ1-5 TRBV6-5 TGTGCCAGCAGTTACAACGTAAATCAGCCCCAGCATTTT CASSYNVNQPQHF
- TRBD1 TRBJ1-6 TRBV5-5 TGTGCCAGCAGCCCAAAGGGACAGGGTACGACGAATTCACCCCTCCACTTT CASSPKGQGTTNSPLHF
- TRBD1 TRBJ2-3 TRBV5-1 TGCGCCAGCAGCCAGGACAGGCCCGGCACAGATACGCAGTATTTT CASSQDRPGTDTQYF
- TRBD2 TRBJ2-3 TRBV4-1 TGCGCCAGCAGCTGGGGGTCGGGAGGGCCGGAGACCACAGATACGCAGTATTTT CASSWGSGGPETTDTQYF
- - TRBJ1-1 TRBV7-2 TGTGCCAGCAGCTTCCAGAAAACTGAAGCTTTCTTT CASSFQKTEAFF
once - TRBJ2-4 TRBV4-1 TGCGCCAGCAGCCTTCGACAGCTAGCCAAAAACATTCAGTACTTC CASSLRQLAKNIQYF
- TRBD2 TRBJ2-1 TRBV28 TGTGCCAGCAGTTTGGGAGGCGGGAGTCGTGATGAGCAGTTCTTC CASSLGGGSRDEQFF
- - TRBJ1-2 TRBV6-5 TGTGCCAGCAGTTCCAGTGACAGGGGCTACACCTTC CASSSSDRGYTF
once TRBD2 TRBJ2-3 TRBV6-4 TGTGCCAGCAGTCGGACGGCGGGGGTTTTCGATACGCAGTATTTT CASSRTAGVFDTQYF
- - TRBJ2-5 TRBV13 TGTGCCAGCAGCTTACGGGAGACCCAGTACTTC CASSLRETQYF
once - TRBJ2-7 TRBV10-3 TGTGCCATCAGTCGTCGGTCCAAGGGAGCCTACGAGCAGTACTTC CAISRRSKGAYEQYF
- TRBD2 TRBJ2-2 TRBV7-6 TGTGCCAGCAGCCCCGCCAGCGGGGGGCCTCTCACCGGGGAGCTGTTTTTT CASSPASGGPLTGELFF
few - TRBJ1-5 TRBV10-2 TGCGCCAGCAGTGAACCGAATCAGCCCCAGCATTTT CASSEPNQPQHF
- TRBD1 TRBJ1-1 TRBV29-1 TGCAGCGTTGCGCTATGGACAGGGTTCACTGAAGCTTTCTTT CSVALWTGFTEAFF
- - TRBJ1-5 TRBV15 TGTGCCACCAGCAGAGATCCTGGGGGCAATCAGCCCCAGCATTTT CATSRDPGGNQPQHF
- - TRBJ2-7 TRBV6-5 TGTGCCAGCCAACAGGGTTCCAAGCAGTACTTC CASQQGSKQYF
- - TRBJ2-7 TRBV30 TGTGCCTGGAGTCTCGCCTACGAGCAGTACTTC CAWSLAYEQYF